The TCR beta chain under discussion was sequenced for a study of CD8 T cells in ankylosing spondylitis. This clonotype showed up many times. What it binds is not known. Germline CDR1 and CDR2: SEHNR and FQNEAQ (reference sequence). The length of the CDR3 is 14 residues. The germline V and J ends were trimmed by 3 bases and 0 bases, with 9 bases remaining between them. The study's findings and limits: A TCR beta motif of eight or nine highly homologous variants seemed to mark ankylosing spondylitis blood. The study looked at matched synovial fluid samples from ankylosing spondylitis patients. Disease-linked clones were reported to be significantly enriched there.

MiXCR, applied by TCRdb to the 5' RACE reads, yields one record per CDR3 protein. This sample has roughly 91,000 distinct CDR3 sequences, with about 8.6% found just once. Sequenced: blood, either unsorted or a sorted T cell fraction (not recorded which). This TCR was recovered from a male donor with ankylosing spondylitis or in good health (not recorded which). The genes are TRBV7-9 and TRBJ2-7; weak D call: TRBD1 (6 bases). The CDR3 region is CASSFDRSSYEQYF. CDR3 coding DNA: TGTGCCAGCAGCTTCGACAGGAGCTCCTACGAGCAGTACTTC.